These T cell receptor beta chains were read from a single sample in a study of blood T cells in healthy people across ages. Each CDR3 protein is one row after TCRdb ran MiXCR on the 5' RACE reads. The sample lists 710,000 or so distinct CDR3 sequences, 32% occurring once. Sequenced material: blood. Source of these receptors: an elderly woman in good health. CDR3s include the opening cysteine and the closing phenylalanine or tryptophan. D genes are given only for firm matches. The size of a clone is reported for some rows only, either as once, few or many, or as a class for expanded clones.

d_gene: NA; abundance: few; v_gene: TRBV30; j_gene: TRBJ2-7; CDR3aa: CAWSFKYEQYF; CDR3nt: TGTGCCTGGAGTTTTAAGTACGAGCAGTACTTC
d_gene: NA; abundance: many; v_gene: TRBV5-1; j_gene: TRBJ2-7; CDR3aa: CASSLWSSYEQYF; CDR3nt: TGCGCCAGCAGCTTGTGGAGCTCCTACGAGCAGTACTTC
d_gene: NA; abundance: many; v_gene: TRBV6-1; j_gene: TRBJ1-2; CDR3aa: CASRTDYGYTF; CDR3nt: TGTGCCAGCAGAACGGACTATGGCTACACCTTC
d_gene: NA; abundance: NA; v_gene: TRBV7-8; j_gene: TRBJ1-1; CDR3aa: CASSWDVDTEAFF; CDR3nt: TGTGCCAGCAGCTGGGATGTGGACACTGAAGCTTTCTTT
d_gene: TRBD1; abundance: many; v_gene: TRBV11-2; j_gene: TRBJ2-3; CDR3aa: CASSPRQGGDTQYF; CDR3nt: TGTGCCAGCAGCCCACGACAGGGTGGAGATACGCAGTATTTT
d_gene: NA; abundance: NA; v_gene: TRBV7-3; j_gene: TRBJ2-7; CDR3aa: CASSLTVRWDEQYF; CDR3nt: TGTGCCAGCAGCTTAACGGTTCGTTGGGACGAGCAGTACTTC
d_gene: NA; abundance: NA; v_gene: TRBV7-2; j_gene: TRBJ2-2; CDR3aa: CASSLLGIAKAGELFF; CDR3nt: TGTGCCAGCAGCTTACTCGGAATAGCGAAGGCCGGGGAGCTGTTTTTT
d_gene: TRBD2; abundance: many; v_gene: TRBV4-2; j_gene: TRBJ2-3; CDR3aa: CASSQGGTSGGPRRTITDTQYF; CDR3nt: TGTGCCAGCAGCCAAGGGGGGACTAGCGGGGGTCCTCGGCGAACGATCACAGATACGCAGTATTTT
d_gene: TRBD1; abundance: NA; v_gene: TRBV6-5; j_gene: TRBJ1-1; CDR3aa: CASRPTGFAEAFF; CDR3nt: TGTGCCAGCAGACCGACAGGGTTCGCTGAAGCTTTCTTT
d_gene: TRBD1; abundance: many; v_gene: TRBV6-1; j_gene: TRBJ1-2; CDR3aa: CASSEAGTGYGYTF; CDR3nt: TGTGCCAGCAGTGAAGCGGGGACAGGGTACGGCTACACCTTC
d_gene: NA; abundance: many; v_gene: TRBV3-1; j_gene: TRBJ2-5; CDR3aa: CASSPLGTRETQYF; CDR3nt: TGTGCCAGCAGCCCCCTGGGGACTCGGGAGACCCAGTACTTC
d_gene: TRBD1; abundance: few; v_gene: TRBV27; j_gene: TRBJ2-2; CDR3aa: CASSFLGQGNTGELFF; CDR3nt: TGTGCCAGCAGTTTCCTGGGACAGGGTAACACCGGGGAGCTGTTTTTT
d_gene: NA; abundance: many; v_gene: TRBV11-2; j_gene: TRBJ2-3; CDR3aa: CASVASPTDTQYF; CDR3nt: TGTGCCAGCGTAGCCTCACCGACAGATACGCAGTATTTT
d_gene: NA; abundance: many; v_gene: TRBV5-4; j_gene: TRBJ2-5; CDR3aa: CASSAWGAWETQYF; CDR3nt: TGTGCCAGCAGCGCCTGGGGGGCCTGGGAGACCCAGTACTTC
d_gene: NA; abundance: many; v_gene: TRBV2; j_gene: TRBJ2-5; CDR3aa: CASRQDRQETQYF; CDR3nt: TGTGCCAGCCGTCAGGACAGACAGGAGACCCAGTACTTC
d_gene: NA; abundance: NA; v_gene: TRBV5-5; j_gene: TRBJ1-3; CDR3aa: CASRRPGSGNTIYF; CDR3nt: TGTGCCAGCAGGCGCCCGGGATCCGGAAACACCATATATTTT
d_gene: TRBD2; abundance: NA; v_gene: TRBV4-1; j_gene: TRBJ2-7; CDR3aa: CASSQDRQREIEQYF; CDR3nt: TGCGCCAGCAGCCAAGATCGGCAGCGGGAGATCGAGCAGTACTTC
d_gene: NA; abundance: few; v_gene: TRBV2; j_gene: TRBJ2-7; CDR3aa: CARDLYSGAYEQYF; CDR3nt: TGTGCCAGGGACCTCTATTCAGGGGCCTACGAGCAGTACTTC
d_gene: TRBD2; abundance: many; v_gene: TRBV30; j_gene: TRBJ2-5; CDR3aa: CAWSNQRGVSYQETQYF; CDR3nt: TGTGCCTGGAGTAATCAACGGGGGGTTTCCTATCAAGAGACCCAGTACTTC
d_gene: NA; abundance: many; v_gene: TRBV5-1; j_gene: TRBJ2-6; CDR3aa: CASSSVKNSGANVLTF; CDR3nt: TGCGCCAGCAGCTCCGTTAAAAACTCTGGGGCCAACGTCCTGACTTTC
d_gene: NA; abundance: NA; v_gene: TRBV12-3/TRBV12-4; j_gene: TRBJ2-3; CDR3aa: CASSFTGMSADTQYF; CDR3nt: TGTGCCAGCAGTTTCACAGGAATGAGCGCAGATACGCAGTATTTT
d_gene: NA; abundance: NA; v_gene: TRBV21-1; j_gene: TRBJ2-1; CDR3aa: CASNLLAGEYNEQFF; CDR3nt: TGTGCCAGCAACCTACTAGCGGGCGAATACAATGAGCAGTTCTTC
d_gene: TRBD2; abundance: NA; v_gene: TRBV20-1; j_gene: TRBJ2-1; CDR3aa: CSATLTSGRGNEQFF; CDR3nt: TGCAGTGCTACCCTAACTAGCGGGAGAGGCAATGAGCAGTTCTTC